This is a list of T cell receptor beta chains from one sample in a study of CD8 T cells in ankylosing spondylitis. TCRdb called the 5' RACE reads again in MiXCR, with one record for every CDR3 protein. The sample carries more than 150,000 distinct CDR3 sequences, 15% to 20% recorded once. Sequencing used blood, either unsorted or a sorted T cell fraction (not recorded which). Source of these receptors: a male donor aged 10 to 35 with ankylosing spondylitis or in good health (not recorded which). Both conserved end residues are part of each CDR3. A D gene is named only where the DNA matches it firmly. For some rows the clone size is stated as once, few or many, or as a class when expanded; others skip it.

D gene	V gene	clone size	J gene	CDR3 protein	CDR3 DNA
TRBD1	TRBV12-3/TRBV12-4	-	TRBJ2-1	CASSLGGQARYNEQFF	TGTGCCAGCAGTTTAGGGGGACAGGCCCGATACAATGAGCAGTTCTTC
TRBD1	TRBV7-9	few	TRBJ2-4	CASSFIVGQGASAKNIQYF	TGTGCCAGCAGCTTCATAGTCGGACAGGGGGCATCAGCCAAAAACATTCAGTACTTC
-	TRBV15	-	TRBJ2-7	CATGSPGLTSYEQYF	TGTGCCACCGGGTCTCCTGGCCTGACTTCCTACGAGCAGTACTTC
-	TRBV20-1	few	TRBJ2-7	CSALTETYEQYF	TGCAGTGCTCTGACTGAGACCTACGAGCAGTACTTC
-	TRBV5-6	many	TRBJ1-3	CASSGGLPGNTIYF	TGTGCCAGCAGCGGCGGACTACCAGGAAACACCATATATTTT
TRBD1	TRBV6-5	many	TRBJ1-2	CASSYSRGQGYHGYPF	TGTGCCAGCAGTTACTCGAGAGGACAGGGGTATCATGGCTACCCCTTC
-	TRBV4-2	-	TRBJ1-4	CASSLGTPTNEKLFF	TGTGCCAGCAGCCTAGGGACTCCAACTAATGAAAAACTGTTTTTT
-	TRBV14	few	TRBJ2-2	CASSQPANTGELFF	TGTGCCAGCAGCCAGCCAGCGAACACCGGGGAGCTGTTTTTT
TRBD2	TRBV30	many	TRBJ2-1	CAWRTGSGGSYNEQFF	TGTGCCTGGAGGACTGGTAGCGGGGGCTCCTACAATGAGCAGTTCTTC
-	TRBV6-1	many	TRBJ1-1	CANRGPNTEAFF	TGTGCCAACCGAGGGCCGAACACTGAAGCTTTCTTT
TRBD1	TRBV9	many	TRBJ1-1	CASSPSYRGGEAFF	TGTGCCAGCAGCCCCAGCTACAGGGGTGGTGAAGCTTTCTTT
-	TRBV27	many	TRBJ2-1	CASSLVSRYYNEQFF	TGTGCCAGCAGTTTAGTGTCGCGCTACTACAATGAGCAGTTCTTC
-	TRBV29-1	many	TRBJ2-1	CSVDTDGGGQFF	TGCAGCGTGGATACTGACGGAGGTGGGCAGTTCTTC
-	TRBV20-1	-	TRBJ1-1	CSATGTGNTEAFF	TGCAGTGCTACCGGAACAGGGAACACTGAAGCTTTCTTT
-	TRBV7-2	many	TRBJ2-1	CASSLVGTNYNEQFF	TGTGCCAGCAGCTTAGTCGGGACGAACTACAATGAGCAGTTCTTC
-	TRBV7-2	-	TRBJ2-7	CASSLAMASYEQYF	TGTGCCAGCAGCTTAGCGATGGCGTCCTACGAGCAGTACTTC
-	TRBV7-2	once	TRBJ1-1	CASSSWGKIDEAFF	TGTGCCAGCAGCTCATGGGGGAAGATCGATGAAGCTTTCTTT
TRBD2	TRBV29-1	-	TRBJ2-7	CSVGSGTPYEQYF	TGCAGCGTTGGTAGCGGGACCCCTTACGAGCAGTACTTC
TRBD1	TRBV12-3/TRBV12-4	many	TRBJ2-5	CASNTGQKEETQYF	TGTGCCAGCAACACGGGACAGAAGGAAGAGACCCAGTACTTC
-	TRBV12-3/TRBV12-4	many	TRBJ1-2	CASSPSGRSSYGYTF	TGTGCCAGCAGTCCGTCGGGCCGGTCAAGCTATGGCTACACCTTC
TRBD2	TRBV3-1	many	TRBJ2-3	CASSPLAGAKDTQYF	TGTGCCAGCAGCCCGCTAGCGGGAGCTAAAGATACGCAGTATTTT
-	TRBV7-2	many	TRBJ1-5	CASSLEHSQPQHF	TGTGCCAGCAGCTTAGAACATAGCCAGCCCCAGCATTTT
-	TRBV6-5	-	TRBJ2-1	CASSYVGGGGNEQFF	TGTGCCAGCAGTTACGTCGGGGGCGGTGGCAATGAGCAGTTCTTC
TRBD1	TRBV29-1	-	TRBJ2-2	CSVGGQGFYTGELFF	TGCAGCGTTGGAGGACAGGGTTTTTACACCGGGGAGCTGTTTTTT
-	TRBV2	many	TRBJ2-1	CASSEGRYNEQFF	TGTGCCAGCAGTGAAGGCAGATACAATGAGCAGTTCTTC
TRBD2	TRBV7-3	-	TRBJ2-3	CASSLGLAGSTDTQYF	TGTGCCAGCAGCTTGGGACTAGCGGGTAGCACAGATACGCAGTATTTT
TRBD2	TRBV10-3	many	TRBJ2-5	CAIRDPTSGRGETQYF	TGTGCCATCAGAGACCCGACTAGCGGGAGAGGCGAGACCCAGTACTTC
-	TRBV29-1	few	TRBJ2-2	CSGQEGLDTGELFF	TGCAGCGGGCAGGAAGGCTTGGACACCGGGGAGCTGTTTTTT
-	TRBV19	many	TRBJ2-7	CASSIRWGNEQYF	TGTGCCAGTAGTATCCGCTGGGGGAACGAGCAGTACTTC
TRBD1	TRBV3-1	many	TRBJ2-7	CASSQRQGAANEQYF	TGTGCCAGCAGCCAACGACAGGGGGCGGCTAACGAGCAGTACTTC
-	TRBV5-1	many	TRBJ2-5	CASSPAGGRETQYF	TGCGCCAGCAGCCCGGCCGGGGGACGGGAGACCCAGTACTTC
-	TRBV29-1	many	TRBJ1-1	CSVVGTGNTEAFF	TGCAGCGTTGTAGGGACGGGGAACACTGAAGCTTTCTTT
TRBD1	TRBV20-1	once	TRBJ2-1	CSGDRGLNEQFF	TGCAGTGGGGACAGGGGGCTCAATGAGCAGTTCTTC
-	TRBV11-2	many	TRBJ2-1	CASSLAGEPFF	TGTGCCAGCAGCTTAGCGGGGGAGCCGTTCTTC
-	TRBV29-1	-	TRBJ1-2	CSVVGDYGYTF	TGCAGCGTTGTGGGGGACTATGGCTACACCTTC
-	TRBV3-1	many	TRBJ1-5	CASSQVSGSNQPQHF	TGTGCCAGCAGCCAAGTGTCAGGGAGCAATCAGCCCCAGCATTTT
TRBD1	TRBV7-9	many	TRBJ1-6	CASSSRDRVFSPLHF	TGTGCCAGCAGCTCCCGGGACAGAGTATTCTCACCCCTCCACTTT
-	TRBV27	many	TRBJ2-5	CASRGGQETQYF	TGTGCCAGCAGAGGAGGGCAGGAGACCCAGTACTTC
TRBD2	TRBV29-1	-	TRBJ2-1	CSSRAGEGHNEQFF	TGCAGCTCGAGGGCGGGAGAGGGGCATAATGAGCAGTTCTTC
-	TRBV29-1	once	TRBJ2-3	CSVLAPRDTQYF	TGCAGCGTCCTAGCGCCCCGGGATACGCAGTATTTT
TRBD1	TRBV7-8	many	TRBJ2-5	CASSLPGQGQETQYF	TGTGCCAGCAGCCTGCCGGGACAGGGCCAAGAGACCCAGTACTTC
TRBD2	TRBV20-1	many	TRBJ2-1	CSAREPSGSEQFF	TGCAGTGCTAGAGAACCTAGCGGGAGTGAGCAGTTCTTC
-	TRBV20-1	-	TRBJ2-1	CSVSFSDSYNEQFF	TGCAGTGTGTCTTTTAGCGATTCCTACAATGAGCAGTTCTTC
-	TRBV7-2	many	TRBJ2-1	CASSLAIGTDPFQFF	TGTGCCAGCAGCTTAGCGATCGGTACAGACCCCTTTCAGTTCTTC
TRBD1	TRBV4-3	few	TRBJ1-1	CASSQRQGANTEAFF	TGCGCCAGCAGCCAACGACAGGGGGCTAACACTGAAGCTTTCTTT
TRBD2	TRBV10-3	-	TRBJ2-1	CATREARAYNEQFF	TGTGCCACGCGGGAGGCCCGGGCGTACAATGAGCAGTTCTTC
TRBD2	TRBV27	once	TRBJ2-1	CASSSGTSREQFF	TGTGCCAGCAGTTCAGGGACTAGTAGGGAGCAGTTCTTC